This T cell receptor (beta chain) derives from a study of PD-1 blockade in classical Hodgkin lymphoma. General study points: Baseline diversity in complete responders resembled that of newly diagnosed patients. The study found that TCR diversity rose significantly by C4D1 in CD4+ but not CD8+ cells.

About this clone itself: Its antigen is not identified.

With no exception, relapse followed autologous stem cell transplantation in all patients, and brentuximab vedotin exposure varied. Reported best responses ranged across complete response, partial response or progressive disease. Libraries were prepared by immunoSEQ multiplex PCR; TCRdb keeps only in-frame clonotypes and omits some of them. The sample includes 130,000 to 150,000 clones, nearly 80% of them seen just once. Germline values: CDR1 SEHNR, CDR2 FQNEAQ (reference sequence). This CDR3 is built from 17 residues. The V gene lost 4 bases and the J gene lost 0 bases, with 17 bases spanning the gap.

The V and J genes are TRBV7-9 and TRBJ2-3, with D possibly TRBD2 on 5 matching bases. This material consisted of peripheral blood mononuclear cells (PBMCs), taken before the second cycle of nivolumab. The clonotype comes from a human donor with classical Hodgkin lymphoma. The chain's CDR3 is CASSSTRALHSTDTQYF. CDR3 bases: TGTGCCAGCAGCTCCACGCGGGCCCTACATAGCACAGATACGCAGTATTTT.